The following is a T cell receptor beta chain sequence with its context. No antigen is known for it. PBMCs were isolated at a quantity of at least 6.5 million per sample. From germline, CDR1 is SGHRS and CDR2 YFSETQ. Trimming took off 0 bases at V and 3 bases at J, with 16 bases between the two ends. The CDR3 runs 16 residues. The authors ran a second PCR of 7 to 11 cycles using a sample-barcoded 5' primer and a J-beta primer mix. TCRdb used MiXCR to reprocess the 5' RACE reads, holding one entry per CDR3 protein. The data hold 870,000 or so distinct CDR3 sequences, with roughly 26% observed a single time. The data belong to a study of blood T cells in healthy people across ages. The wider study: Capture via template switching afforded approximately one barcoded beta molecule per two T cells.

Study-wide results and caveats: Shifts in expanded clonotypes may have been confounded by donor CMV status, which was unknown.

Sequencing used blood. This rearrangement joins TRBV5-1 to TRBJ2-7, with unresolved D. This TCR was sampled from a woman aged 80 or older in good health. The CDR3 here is CASSLASSWEHYEQYF. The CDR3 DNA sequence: TGCGCCAGCAGCTTGGCCAGTTCCTGGGAACACTACGAGCAGTACTTC.